The 29 T cell receptor beta chains reported below all come from one sample, sequenced in a study of shared clonotypes between healthy human individuals. The method was immunoSEQ multiplex PCR; TCRdb's version includes in-frame clones alone and lacks a portion of them. The table has around 510,000 clones, roughly four fifths seen once. The sample was PBMCs. Receptors were obtained from a woman aged 40 to 50 in good health. Some clones in this sample may be carry-over from other donors' samples.

This clone was counted many times. This sample also contains other DNA sequences that code for the same CDR3. V and J are TRBV29-1 and TRBJ1-2; 7 bases align to TRBD1. Germline V lookup: CDR1 SQVTM, CDR2 ANQGSEA. The CDR3 runs to 12 residues. Unmatched junction bases numbered 6, after V lost 7 bases and J lost 4 bases. CDR3 residues: CSAQGGIYGYTF. Here the CDR3 DNA reads TGCAGCGCCCAGGGGGGGATCTATGGCTACACCTTC.

The chain couples TRBV9 to TRBJ2-2; no reliable D call. The ends were cut back, 4 bases at V and 5 bases at J, with 3 bases in the middle. There are 11 residues in the CDR3. Germline CDR1 reads SGDLS; CDR2 reads YYNGEE. The CDR3 DNA reads TGTGCCAGCAGCCGTACCGGGGAGCTGTTTTTT. Its protein is CASSRTGELFF.

This clone was recorded a few times. The chain is built from TRBV10-3 and TRBJ2-3, with D perhaps TRBD2 (6 bases). The ends were cut back, 0 bases at V and 3 bases at J, with 7 bases in the middle. In germline, CDR1 is ENHRY, CDR2 SYGVKD. The CDR3 runs to 14 residues. This chain's CDR3 is CAISESAGTDTQYF. In DNA form, the CDR3 reads TGTGCCATCAGTGAGTCGGCGGGGACAGATACGCAGTATTTT.

The V gene is TRBV28, the J gene TRBJ2-7; the match to TRBD2 covers 9 bases. The CDR3 sequence is 14 residues long. The V and J ends lost 6 bases and 2 bases, in that order; junction bases with no gene match: 5. In germline, CDR1 is MDHEN, CDR2 SYDVKM. CDR3 amino acids: CASRAGGLTYEQYF. CDR3 DNA: TGTGCCAGCAGGGCGGGAGGGCTTACCTACGAGCAGTACTTC.

This clone turned up a few times. The rearrangement links TRBV28 to TRBJ2-2, with a tentative D call TRBD2 (6 bases). The length of the CDR3 is 16 residues. Trimming left V 2 bases short and J 4 bases short, with 14 bases between. Looked up from germline, CDR1 is MDHEN and CDR2 is SYDVKM. In nucleotides, the CDR3 is TGTGCCAGCAGTTTAGGAGGGAGAGGAGCCACCGGGGAGCTGTTTTTT. Protein sequence: CASSLGGRGATGELFF.

The chain uses TRBV27 and TRBJ2-5, with 7 bases lining up with TRBD1. V gave up 2 bases and J gave up 2 bases; unmatched junction bases: 2. Per the germline V gene, CDR1 is MNHEY and CDR2 is SMNVEV (reference sequence). CDR3 size: 14 residues. In nucleotides, the CDR3 is TGTGCCAGCAGTTTACGGGACAGACAAGAGACCCAGTACTTC. It encodes CASSLRDRQETQYF.

This chain joins TRBV2 and TRBJ1-5; TRBD1 matches 7 bases. J gave up 2 bases and V 7 bases, and 11 bases lay outside the gene matches. This CDR3 contains 16 residues. Germline V gene lookup returns CDR1 SNHLY and CDR2 FYNNEI. CDR3 loop: CASTRSQGVGNQPQHF. The CDR3, as DNA: TGTGCCAGCACCAGATCTCAGGGGGTGGGCAATCAGCCCCAGCATTTT.

The CDR3 nucleotides read TGTGCCAGCAGTGACAGGGGTGAAAAACTGTTTTTT. Encoded protein: CASSDRGEKLFF. The chain carries TRBV2 and TRBJ1-4; TRBD1 is a possible D gene (6 bases). This CDR3 is built from 12 residues. V was clipped by 3 bases and J by 7 bases, with 6 bases between them. CDR1 and CDR2 from the germline V gene are SNHLY and FYNNEI.

This clone has just one count. One junction end does not reproduce the germline sequence, and a read error may be involved. The genes are TRBV10-2 and TRBJ1-1; no definite D call. In germline, CDR1 is WSHSY, CDR2 SAAADI. The CDR3 sequence is 12 residues long. CDR3 sequence: CASTGLNTEAFF. CDR3 nucleotides: TGCGCCAGCACCGGGCTGAATACTGAAGCTTTCTTT.

This chain uses TRBV28 with TRBJ2-4, with D perhaps matching TRBD2 (6 bases). Germline CDR1 MDHEN, CDR2 SYDVKM. The V end lost 11 bases, the J end lost 3 bases, and 11 bases lay between the germline ends. CDR3 size: 12 residues. The CDR3 region is CALRDDKNIQYF. CDR3 nucleotide sequence: TGTGCCTTGCGGGACGACAAAAACATTCAGTACTTC.

The chain employs TRBV6-1 and TRBJ1-4; 7 bases line up with TRBD1. Germline CDR1 and CDR2: MNHNS and SASEGT. V was pared by 4 bases and J by 6 bases, with 5 bases of the junction left unmatched. The CDR3 is 14 amino acids. CDR3 sequence reads: CASSVEGADEKLFF. CDR3 in DNA: TGTGCCAGCAGTGTGGAGGGGGCGGATGAAAAACTGTTTTTT.

The CDR3 sequence is CASSGGEGKLFF. For the CDR3, the DNA is TGTGCCAGCAGCGGGGGAGAAGGAAAACTGTTTTTT. The chain links TRBV9 to TRBJ1-4; no clear D gene. Germline CDR1 reads SGDLS; CDR2 reads YYNGEE. The CDR3 is made up of 12 amino acids. The V end lost 3 bases, the J end lost 10 bases, and 10 bases lay between the germline ends.

This chain joins TRBV10-1 and TRBJ2-7, with a tentative D call TRBD2 (6 bases). This CDR3 contains 13 residues. CDR1 and CDR2 from the germline V gene are WNHNN and SYGVQD (reference sequence). The ends were cut back, 3 bases at V and 6 bases at J, with 12 bases in the middle. The CDR3 protein is CASSEDLAFEQYF. For the CDR3, the DNA is TGCGCCAGCAGTGAAGATCTAGCGTTCGAGCAGTACTTC.

The chain combines TRBV30 with TRBJ2-1, with D tentatively TRBD1 (6 bases). V lost 0 bases and J 5 bases, leaving 11 bases between the germline ends. Germline values: CDR1 GTSNPN, CDR2 SVGIG (reference sequence). The CDR3 spans 14 residues. CDR3 sequence: CAWSVGTSNNEQFF. DNA for the CDR3: TGTGCCTGGAGTGTCGGGACATCCAACAATGAGCAGTTCTTC.

This clone was counted once. The V call is TRBV4-2, the J call TRBJ2-7; unclear D gene. Per germline, CDR1 LGHNA and CDR2 YNFKEQ. V was trimmed by 1 base and J by 2 bases, leaving 9 bases between them. The CDR3 totals 14 residues. CDR3 residues: CASSQGGITYEQYF. The CDR3 DNA sequence: TGTGCCAGCAGCCAAGGCGGTATAACCTACGAGCAGTACTTC.

This clone has ten or more counts. This chain uses TRBV7-2 with TRBJ1-2; no reliable D call. The CDR3 length is 13 residues. Trimming stripped 6 bases from V and 2 bases from J, with 10 bases between. Germline CDR1 and CDR2: SGHTA and FQGNSA. The CDR3 nucleotides read TGTGCCAGCAGGGGCGACTCCAACTATGGCTACACCTTC. It specifies CASRGDSNYGYTF.

The chain employs TRBV7-2 and TRBJ1-1; the match to TRBD1 covers 8 bases. After removal of 7 bases from V and 5 bases from J, the junction contained 9 bases not matched to a gene. This CDR3 comprises 14 residues. Germline-derived CDR1 and CDR2 are SGHTA and FQGNSA. CDR3 DNA: TGTGCCAGCACCGTTGACAGGGGAGGTACTGAAGCTTTCTTT. Protein product: CASTVDRGGTEAFF.

The J gene is TRBJ2-1, the V gene TRBV10-3; D is possibly TRBD1 (5 bases). The CDR3 is 17 residues long. Trimming took 8 bases from V and 0 from J, leaving 20 bases between them. The germline V gene has CDR1 ENHRY and CDR2 SYGVKD. CDR3 bases: TGTGCCATCCCAAGACAGCCCCGAACGAGCTCCTACAATGAGCAGTTCTTC. Its protein is CAIPRQPRTSSYNEQFF.

The sample holds a few counts of this clone. J is TRBJ1-2 and V is TRBV6-4, with D possibly matching TRBD1 (5 bases). CDR1 MRHNA and CDR2 SNTAGT come from the germline V gene. This CDR3 spans 14 amino acids. The germline V and J ends were trimmed by 2 bases and 8 bases, with 15 bases remaining between them. CDR3 sequence (DNA): TGTGCCAGCAGTGACACGACAGAAGTGGGGGGCTACACCTTC. Protein: CASSDTTEVGGYTF.

The gene calls are TRBV29-1 and TRBJ2-3, with D possibly TRBD2 on 5 matching bases. The CDR3 runs to 12 residues. V shed 4 bases and J shed 2 bases, with 7 bases lying between them. Germline loops: CDR1 SQVTM, CDR2 ANQGSEA. CDR3 protein: CSVGSDTDTQYF. CDR3 bases: TGCAGCGTTGGTAGCGACACAGATACGCAGTATTTT.

This chain joins TRBV7-2 and TRBJ2-1; 12 bases align to TRBD2. The CDR3 consists of 14 residues. Trimming at V came to 5 bases and at J to 10 bases, leaving 6 bases not matched to a gene. Per germline, CDR1 SGHTA and CDR2 FQGNSA. The chain's CDR3 is CASSPGLAGWEQFF. In DNA, the CDR3 is TGTGCCAGCAGCCCAGGACTAGCGGGATGGGAGCAGTTCTTC.

The rearrangement uses TRBV7-6 and TRBJ2-5, with 9 bases that match TRBD1. Germline CDR1 is SGHVS and CDR2 is FNYEAQ. This CDR3 contains 15 residues. Germline trimming cut 5 bases from V and 2 bases from J; bases unmatched to any gene: 6. CDR3 amino acids: CASSQPQGAQETQYF. In DNA, the CDR3 is TGTGCCAGCAGCCAACCACAGGGGGCTCAAGAGACCCAGTACTTC.

This chain joins TRBV27 and TRBJ2-2; a weak D match, TRBD2 (6 bases). Deletions cut 2 bases from V and 0 bases from J, with 13 bases between. The CDR3 contains 17 residues. Germline loops: CDR1 MNHEY, CDR2 SMNVEV (reference sequence). Here the CDR3 reads CASSLTGIAANTGELFF. The CDR3 DNA sequence: TGTGCCAGCAGTTTAACGGGGATAGCGGCGAACACCGGGGAGCTGTTTTTT.

The chain uses TRBV30 and TRBJ1-1; TRBD1 matches at 10 bases. CDR1 and CDR2 (germline): GTSNPN, SVGIG (reference sequence). This CDR3 is 16 amino acids long. With V trimmed by 4 bases and J by 3 bases, 11 bases remained unmatched. The CDR3 sequence: CAWTKRDRGWDTEAFF. CDR3 nucleotides: TGTGCCTGGACCAAGAGGGACAGGGGCTGGGACACTGAAGCTTTCTTT.

The chain uses TRBV30 and TRBJ2-5, with 9 bases lining up with TRBD2. Germline assignment: CDR1 GTSNPN and CDR2 SVGIG (reference sequence). V lost 8 bases, J lost 2 bases, and 6 bases stayed unmatched. This CDR3 is 13 amino acids long. CDR3 loop: CARGAGGQETQYF. The CDR3 nucleotides are TGTGCCCGGGGCGCGGGAGGGCAAGAGACCCAGTACTTC.

This clone was seen repeatedly, ten times or more. This sample includes further DNA sequences coding for the same CDR3. The chain combines TRBV6-5 with TRBJ1-4; 9 positions agree with TRBD1. Per the germline V gene, CDR1 is MNHEY and CDR2 is SVGAGI. The CDR3 is 16 amino acids. V shed 0 bases and J 7 bases; nucleotides not matched to a gene: 6. CDR3 region: CASSYSSGTGIEKLFF. The CDR3 coding sequence is TGTGCCAGCAGTTACTCGTCCGGGACAGGGATTGAAAAACTGTTTTTT.

The V call is TRBV18, the J call TRBJ1-1, with D tentatively TRBD1 (6 bases). Deletions cut 6 bases from V and 0 bases from J, with 20 bases between. The CDR3 spans 17 residues. Germline CDR1 reads KGHSH; CDR2 reads LQKENI. The DNA of the CDR3 is TGTGCCAGCTCGATGGGTCAGGGGCCGGGGATGAACACTGAAGCTTTCTTT. Translation: CASSMGQGPGMNTEAFF.

As to this clone: One base away lies a much larger clone, so this may be a sequencing read error. The rearrangement uses TRBV2 and TRBJ2-7, with TRBD1 matching over 10 bases. Per germline, CDR1 SNHLY and CDR2 FYNNEI. This CDR3 contains 14 residues. The CDR3 loop reads CASSPGTGDDERYF. The CDR3, as DNA: TGTGCCAGCAGTCCCGGGACAGGGGACGACGAGCGGTACTTC.

The V and J genes are TRBV7-8 and TRBJ2-7; D might be TRBD2 (6 bases). This CDR3 comprises 15 residues. In germline, CDR1 is SGHVS, CDR2 FQNEAQ. The V end lost 8 bases, the J end lost 2 bases, and 19 bases lay between the germline ends. The CDR3 DNA sequence: TGTGCCAGCCGGCCGGGGTTGGCGGGAACCTACGAGCAGTACTTC. It yields the protein CASRPGLAGTYEQYF.